This TCR beta chain was sequenced during a study of T cell repertoires in cytomegalovirus infection. Across the whole study: In public TCR beta signatures, there were indications of both CMV infection and matching HLA type.

Study-level results: HLA-C-restricted CMV clonotypes gave the most frequent clonotype in two of eight donors. Cumulative frequency of public TCR beta families picked out carriers of CMV plus the relevant HLA.

TCRdb reprocessed the reads with MiXCR, giving one entry per CDR3 protein. The sample includes more than 150,000 distinct CDR3 sequences, 28% of them seen just once. This clonotype was detected a few times. Antigen: not known. Germline CDR1 SGHVS, CDR2 FQNEAQ. The junction had 4 bases not matched to a gene; V was cut back by 3 bases and J by 0 bases. The CDR3 is made up of 15 amino acids. V is TRBV7-8 and J is TRBJ1-2; 7 bases are a match to TRBD1. This TCR derives from a human donor in good health (CMV status not recorded). Some clones in this sample may be carry-over from other donors' samples. The material sequenced was PBMCs. CDR3 loop: CASSFDRVSNYGYTF. CDR3 sequence (DNA): TGTGCCAGCAGCTTTGACAGGGTTTCTAACTATGGCTACACCTTC.